A few counts support the clone carrying this T cell receptor (beta chain). Its specificity is unknown. This entry belongs to a study of regulatory T cells in long-lasting Graves disease. Broader study findings: There were preferences for TRBV28, TRBJ1-2 and TRBJ2-5 in persistent disease.

Researchers made TCR beta libraries by using iRepertoire HTBI primers and running Arm-PCR on CDR3 regions. One entry per CDR3 protein results from TCRdb running MiXCR on the multiplex PCR reads. The sample lists some 560,000 distinct CDR3 sequences, 15% to 20% seen once, with 20% to 30% in the top ten. Time point in this sample: newly diagnosed GD, antithyroid drugs for less than 3 months. RNA extracted from PBMCs served as the sequencing template. Per germline, CDR1 SGHRS and CDR2 YFSETQ. V was pared by 7 bases and J by 0 bases, with 15 bases of the junction left unmatched. The CDR3 has 17 amino acids. The same data also went into a second study, on T cells in Graves' hyperthyroidism and ophthalmopathy. That investigation notes: Aged 18 to 65, the patients had hyperthyroidism that was newly diagnosed and had lasted under 2 months. Pregnant or lactating patients were excluded, as were those with uncontrolled infection or other autoimmune disease.

The sequence was obtained from a woman between 40 and 65 years old with Graves disease. V is TRBV5-1 and J is TRBJ1-1; 7 bases match TRBD1. The sequencing used peripheral blood mononuclear cells (PBMCs), collected at new diagnosis, from a patient treated with antithyroid drugs. DNA of the CDR3: TGCGCCAGCGGGGTTGGGACAGCCATTTCCATGAACACTGAAGCTTTCTTT. This translates into CASGVGTAISMNTEAFF.